This T cell receptor (beta chain) is from a study of CD8 T cells in ankylosing spondylitis. 5'-RACE, quantitative and with molecular barcodes, yielded the TCR beta libraries. TCRdb ran MiXCR on the 5' RACE reads and lists one entry per CDR3 protein. Among about 840,000 distinct CDR3 sequences listed, 12% were seen once. Study-wide results and caveats: Characteristic, it appeared, of ankylosing spondylitis blood was a TCR beta motif of eight highly homologous variants. There were earlier reports of some motif variants in reactive arthritis synovial fluid and blood. In peripheral blood, disease-linked CD8+ clones occurred at relatively low frequencies.

Germline V gene data show CDR1 as DFQATT and CDR2 as SNEGSKA (reference sequence). The CDR3 runs to 13 residues. The V end was cut by 4 bases, the J end by 6 bases, with 15 bases between. Turning to this clonotype: As yet, its antigen is unknown.

This sequence originates from a male donor with ankylosing spondylitis. The sequenced material came from blood, either unsorted or a sorted T cell fraction (not recorded which). The rearrangement joins TRBV20-1 to TRBJ1-1, with D unclear. The chain's CDR3 is CSAISGQRPEAFF. Here the CDR3 DNA reads TGCAGTGCTATCTCGGGCCAGAGGCCTGAAGCTTTCTTT.